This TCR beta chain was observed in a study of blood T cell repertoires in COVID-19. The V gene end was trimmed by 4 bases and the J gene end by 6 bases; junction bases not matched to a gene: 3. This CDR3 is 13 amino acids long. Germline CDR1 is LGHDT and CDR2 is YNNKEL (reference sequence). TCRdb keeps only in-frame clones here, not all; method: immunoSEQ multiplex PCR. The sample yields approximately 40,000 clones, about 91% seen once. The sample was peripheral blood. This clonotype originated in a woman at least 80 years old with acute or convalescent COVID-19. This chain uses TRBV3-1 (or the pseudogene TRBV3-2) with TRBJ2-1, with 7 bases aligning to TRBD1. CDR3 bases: TGTGCCAGCAGCCGTCAGGGGGTCAATGAGCAGTTCTTC. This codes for CASSRQGVNEQFF.